This T cell receptor beta chain was profiled in a study of cytomegalovirus exposure and HLA in healthy donors. PCR amplification relied on 60 Vbeta primers (plus 13 Jbeta primers). TCRdb's table, derived via immunoSEQ multiplex PCR, lists solely in-frame clones and lacks some. The table has about 190,000 clones, more than 75% seen once. Per germline, CDR1 SQVTM and CDR2 ANQGSEA. The length of the CDR3 is 12 residues. V lost 4 bases and J 7 bases, leaving 13 bases between the germline ends. Material for sequencing was PBMCs. The chain uses TRBV29-1 and TRBJ1-2; D uncertain. This sequence was found in a woman aged 18-30 years in good health and CMV-seronegative. The CDR3 protein is CSVVRESPGYTF. The CDR3 nucleotides read TGCAGCGTTGTACGGGAAAGTCCTGGCTACACCTTC. Using reference TRBV29-1 and TRBJ1-2 for the parts outside the CDR3, the full variable domain is SAVISQKPSRDICQRGTSLTIQCQVDSQVTMMFWYRQQPGQSLTLIATANQGSEATYESGFVIDKFPISRPNLTFSTLTVSNMSPEDSSIYLCSVVRESPGYTFGSGTRLTVV.